This TCR beta chain stems from a study of blood T cell repertoires in COVID-19. Study as a whole: Samples representing acute and convalescent COVID-19 were sourced from the United States, Italy and Spain.

This clone is a singleton in its sample. TCRdb's copy holds only in-frame clones and misses some; the assay was immunoSEQ multiplex PCR. The sample gives about 100,000 clones, 86% of which show up once; 10% to 15% is in the top ten. The CDR3 has 13 amino acids. With V trimmed by 5 bases and J by 10 bases, 5 bases remained unmatched. Germline CDR1 is WNHNN and CDR2 is SYGVQD (reference sequence). This chain uses TRBV10-1 with TRBJ1-6; TRBD1 matches 7 bases. This clonotype was sampled from a woman aged 60-70 years in a cohort sampled during active or convalescent COVID-19. Sample: peripheral blood. This chain's CDR3 is CASSPGGVSPLHF. In nucleotides, the CDR3 is TGCGCCAGCAGTCCAGGGGGTGTGTCACCCCTCCACTTT.